The TCR beta chain described here comes from a study of T cells in Graves' hyperthyroidism and ophthalmopathy. Germline-derived CDR1 and CDR2 are MDHEN and SYDVKM. The CDR3 totals 14 residues. Trimming cost V 6 bases and J 5 bases, with 16 bases left between them. TCR beta CDR3 regions were amplified from RNA. Primed by the HTBI set, a first-round RT-PCR was run on the TCR CDR3. Each CDR3 protein is one row after TCRdb ran MiXCR on the multiplex PCR reads. The table includes 550,000 to 800,000 distinct CDR3 sequences, 17% detected once. This clonotype was picked up many times. Its target is not known. Whole-study findings and limits: The model made its ophthalmopathy prediction, and onset followed a median about 6 months later.

V and J are TRBV28 and TRBJ1-2; D gene unclear. The sample consisted of blood. The source of this sequence is a man between 45 and 60 years old with Graves' hyperthyroidism. The chain's CDR3 is CASRPSRRVYGYTF. The CDR3 bases are TGTGCCAGCAGACCTTCCCGACGGGTTTATGGCTACACCTTC.